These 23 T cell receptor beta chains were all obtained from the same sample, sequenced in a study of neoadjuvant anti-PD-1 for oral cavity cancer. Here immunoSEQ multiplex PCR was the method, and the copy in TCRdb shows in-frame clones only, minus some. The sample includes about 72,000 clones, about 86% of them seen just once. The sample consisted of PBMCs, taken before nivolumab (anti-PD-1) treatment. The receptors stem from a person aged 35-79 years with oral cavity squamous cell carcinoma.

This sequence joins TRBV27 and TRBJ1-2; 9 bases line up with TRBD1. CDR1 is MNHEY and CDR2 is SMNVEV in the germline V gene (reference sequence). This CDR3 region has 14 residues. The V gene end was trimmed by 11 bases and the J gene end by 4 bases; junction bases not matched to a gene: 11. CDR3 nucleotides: TGTGCCTCACAGCCCTTGACAGGGGGCTATGGCTACACCTTC. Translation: CASQPLTGGYGYTF.

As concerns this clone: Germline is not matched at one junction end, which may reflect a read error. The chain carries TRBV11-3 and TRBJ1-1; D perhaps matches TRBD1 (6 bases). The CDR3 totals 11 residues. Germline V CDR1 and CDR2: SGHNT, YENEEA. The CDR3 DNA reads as TGTGCCAGCAGCGCCGGGGGGGCCGATGTCTTT. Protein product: CASSAGGADVF.

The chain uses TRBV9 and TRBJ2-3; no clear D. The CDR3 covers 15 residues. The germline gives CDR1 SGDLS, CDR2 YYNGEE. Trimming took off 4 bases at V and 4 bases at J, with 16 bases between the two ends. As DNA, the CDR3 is TGTGCCAGCAGCCTAACACATGATCGGGCAGATACGCAGTATTTT. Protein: CASSLTHDRADTQYF. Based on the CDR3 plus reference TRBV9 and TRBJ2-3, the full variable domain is DSGVTQTPKHLITATGQRVTLRCSPRSGDLSVYWYQQSLDQGLQFLIQYYNGEERAKGNILERFSAQQFPDLHSELNLSSLELGDSALYFCASSLTHDRADTQYFGPGTRLTVL.

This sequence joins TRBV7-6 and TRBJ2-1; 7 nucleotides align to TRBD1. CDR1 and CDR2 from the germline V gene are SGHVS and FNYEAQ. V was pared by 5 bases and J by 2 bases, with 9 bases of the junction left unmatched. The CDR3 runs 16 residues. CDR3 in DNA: TGTGCCAGCAGCGATACCGGGACAGCGACCTACAATGAGCAGTTCTTC. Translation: CASSDTGTATYNEQFF.

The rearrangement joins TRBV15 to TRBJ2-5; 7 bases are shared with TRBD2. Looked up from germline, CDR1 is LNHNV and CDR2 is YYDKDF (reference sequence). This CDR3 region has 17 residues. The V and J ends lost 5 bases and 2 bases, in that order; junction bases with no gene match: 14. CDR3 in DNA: TGTGCCACCAGCGCCCCCCGAGCGGGACTCCTGCAAGAGACCCAGTACTTC. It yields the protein CATSAPRAGLLQETQYF.

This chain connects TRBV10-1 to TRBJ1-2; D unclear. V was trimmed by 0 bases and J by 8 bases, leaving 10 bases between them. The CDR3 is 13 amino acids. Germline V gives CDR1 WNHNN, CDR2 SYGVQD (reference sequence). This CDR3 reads CASSESLRAGYTF. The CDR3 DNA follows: TGCGCCAGCAGTGAGTCCCTGAGGGCCGGCTACACCTTC.

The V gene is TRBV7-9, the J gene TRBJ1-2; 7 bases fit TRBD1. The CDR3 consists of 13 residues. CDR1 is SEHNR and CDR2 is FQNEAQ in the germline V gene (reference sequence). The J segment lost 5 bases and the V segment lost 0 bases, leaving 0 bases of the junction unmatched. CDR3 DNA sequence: TGTGCCAGCAGCTTAGCGGGACAGTATGGCTACACCTTC. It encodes CASSLAGQYGYTF.

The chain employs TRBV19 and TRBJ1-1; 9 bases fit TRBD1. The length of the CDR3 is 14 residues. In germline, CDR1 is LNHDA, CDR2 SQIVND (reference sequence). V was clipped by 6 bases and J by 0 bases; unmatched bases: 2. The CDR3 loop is CASRDRGLNTEAFF. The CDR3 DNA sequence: TGTGCCAGTAGGGACAGGGGCCTGAACACTGAAGCTTTCTTT.

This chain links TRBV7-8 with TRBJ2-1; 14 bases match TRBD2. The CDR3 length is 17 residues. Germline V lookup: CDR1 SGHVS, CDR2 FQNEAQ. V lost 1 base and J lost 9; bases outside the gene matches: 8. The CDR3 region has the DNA TGTGCCAGCAGCTTAGGCCGACTAGCGGGAGGGCGGGGTGAGCAGTTCTTC. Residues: CASSLGRLAGGRGEQFF.

The DNA for the CDR3 is TGTGCCAGCAGAGGGGGACAGAATGTTAACTATGGCTACACCTTC. It encodes CASRGGQNVNYGYTF. V usage is TRBV2 and J usage is TRBJ1-2; TRBD1 matches 7 bases. The CDR3 loop spans 15 amino acids. From germline, CDR1 is SNHLY and CDR2 FYNNEI. Germline trimming cut 6 bases from V and 1 base from J; bases unmatched to any gene: 8.

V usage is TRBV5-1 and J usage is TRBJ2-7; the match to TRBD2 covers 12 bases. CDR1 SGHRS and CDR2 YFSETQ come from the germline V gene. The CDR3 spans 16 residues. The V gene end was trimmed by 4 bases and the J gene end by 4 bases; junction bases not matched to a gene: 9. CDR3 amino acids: CASSPLAGGSSYEQYF. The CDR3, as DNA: TGCGCCAGCAGCCCTCTAGCGGGAGGGAGTAGTTACGAGCAGTACTTC.

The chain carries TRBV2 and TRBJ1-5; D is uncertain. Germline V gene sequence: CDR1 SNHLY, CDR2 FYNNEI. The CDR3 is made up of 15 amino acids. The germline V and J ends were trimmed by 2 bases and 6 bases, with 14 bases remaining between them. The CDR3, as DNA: TGTGCCAGCAGTGAAAGGCGGAGGACCAGTCAGCCCCAGCATTTT. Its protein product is CASSERRRTSQPQHF.

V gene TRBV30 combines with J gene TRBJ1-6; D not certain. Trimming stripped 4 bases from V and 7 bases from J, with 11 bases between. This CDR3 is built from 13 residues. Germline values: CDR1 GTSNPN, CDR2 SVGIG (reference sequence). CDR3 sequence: CAWNRALNSPLHF. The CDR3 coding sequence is TGTGCCTGGAACCGCGCGCTGAATTCACCCCTCCACTTT.

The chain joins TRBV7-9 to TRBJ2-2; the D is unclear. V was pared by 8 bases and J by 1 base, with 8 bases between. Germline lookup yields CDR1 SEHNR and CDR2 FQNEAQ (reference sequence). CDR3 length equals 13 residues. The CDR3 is CASLSLNTGELFF. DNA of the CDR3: TGTGCCAGCCTCAGTCTGAACACCGGGGAGCTGTTTTTT.

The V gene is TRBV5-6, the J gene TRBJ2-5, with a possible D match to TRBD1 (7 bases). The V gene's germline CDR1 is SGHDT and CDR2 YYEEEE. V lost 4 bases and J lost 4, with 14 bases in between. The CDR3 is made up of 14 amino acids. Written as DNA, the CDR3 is TGTGCCAGCAGCCAATCCCAGGGGGGAGAGACCCAGTACTTC. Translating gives CASSQSQGGETQYF.

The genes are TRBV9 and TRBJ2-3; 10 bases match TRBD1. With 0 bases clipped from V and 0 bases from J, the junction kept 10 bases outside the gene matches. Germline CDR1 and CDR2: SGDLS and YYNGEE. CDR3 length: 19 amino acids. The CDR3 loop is CASSVAATGGPISTDTQYF. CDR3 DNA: TGTGCCAGCAGCGTAGCTGCGACAGGGGGCCCGATTAGCACAGATACGCAGTATTTT.

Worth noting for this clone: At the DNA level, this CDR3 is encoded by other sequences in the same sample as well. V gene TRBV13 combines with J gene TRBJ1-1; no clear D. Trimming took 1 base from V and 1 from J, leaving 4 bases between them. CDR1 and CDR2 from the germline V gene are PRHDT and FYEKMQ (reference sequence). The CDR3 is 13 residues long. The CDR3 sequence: CASSLVANTEAFF. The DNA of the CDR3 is TGTGCCAGCAGCTTAGTTGCGAACACTGAAGCTTTCTTT. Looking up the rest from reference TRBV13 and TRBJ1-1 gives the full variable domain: AAGVIQSPRHLIKEKRETATLKCYPIPRHDTVYWYQQGPGQDPQFLISFYEKMQSDKGSIPDRFSAQQFSDYHSELNMSSLELGDSALYFCASSLVANTEAFFGQGTRLTVV.

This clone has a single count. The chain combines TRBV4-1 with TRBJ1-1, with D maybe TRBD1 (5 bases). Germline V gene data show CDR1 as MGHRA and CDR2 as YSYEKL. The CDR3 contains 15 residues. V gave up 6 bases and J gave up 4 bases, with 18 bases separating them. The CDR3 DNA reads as TGCGCCAGCAGATCTACCCGACAGACGCTCACTGAAGCTTTCTTT. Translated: CASRSTRQTLTEAFF.

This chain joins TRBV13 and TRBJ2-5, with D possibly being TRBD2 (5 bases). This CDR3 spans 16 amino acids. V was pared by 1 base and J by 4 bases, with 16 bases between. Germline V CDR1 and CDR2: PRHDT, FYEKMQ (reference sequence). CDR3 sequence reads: CASSLERGSRSETQYF. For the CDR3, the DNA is TGTGCCAGCAGCTTAGAACGAGGGAGTCGCTCAGAGACCCAGTACTTC.

As DNA, the CDR3 is TGTGCCAGCAGCTTAAAACGGCGGACCGGGGAGCTGTTTTTT. Protein: CASSLKRRTGELFF. The chain recombines TRBV7-9 with TRBJ2-2; no reliable D call. Looked up from germline, CDR1 is SEHNR and CDR2 is FQNEAQ (reference sequence). The CDR3 length is 14 residues. Trimming cost V 2 bases and J 5 bases, with 9 bases left between them.

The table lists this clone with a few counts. The CDR3 nucleotides read TGTGCCAGCAGCCAATGGGGGGGACCGGCTGAAGCTTTCTTT. The encoded protein is CASSQWGGPAEAFF. The chain employs TRBV4-2 and TRBJ1-1; D may be TRBD1 (5 bases). Looked up from germline, CDR1 is LGHNA and CDR2 is YNFKEQ. The CDR3 length is 14 residues. V lost 2 bases and J 6 bases, leaving 13 bases between the germline ends.

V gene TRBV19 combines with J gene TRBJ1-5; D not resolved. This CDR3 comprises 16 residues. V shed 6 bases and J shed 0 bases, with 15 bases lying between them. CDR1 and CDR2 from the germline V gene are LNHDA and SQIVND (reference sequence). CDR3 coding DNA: TGTGCCAGTAGGTTGGCAGAGAGTTTTAGCAATCAGCCCCAGCATTTT. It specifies CASRLAESFSNQPQHF.

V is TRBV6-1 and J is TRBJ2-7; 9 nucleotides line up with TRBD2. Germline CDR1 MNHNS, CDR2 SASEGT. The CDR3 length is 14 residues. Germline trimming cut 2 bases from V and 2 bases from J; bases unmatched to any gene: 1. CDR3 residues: CASSELAGPYEQYF. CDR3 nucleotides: TGTGCCAGCAGTGAACTAGCGGGGCCCTACGAGCAGTACTTC.